The following is a T cell receptor beta chain sequence with its context. Its antigen has not been determined. HCMV-specific IgG was detected in serum with a commercial ELISA kit to determine HCMV serostatus. Ficoll density gradient centrifugation was used to isolate peripheral blood mononuclear cells from blood. The entry originates in a study of T cells expressing NK-cell markers (dated by TCRdb to about 2020). Describing the broader study: Three sorted T-cell subsets (CD3+CD56+NKG2C+, CD3+CD56+NKG2C- and CD3+CD56-NKG2C+) from roughly 8 donors had their TCR beta-chain repertoires profiled. The study sequenced eight donors, all healthy volunteers chosen at random: three men and five women. Of the eight sequenced donors, seven were found to be HCMV-seropositive and one was found to be HCMV-seronegative. Libraries were sequenced as 2 x 150 bp reads on Illumina HiSeq 2000/2500, MiSeq or NextSeq. What the work shows at the level of the full study, not this receptor alone: Those dominant clonotypes were again the most abundant among CD3+CD56-NKG2C+ cells in several donors, at about 25-60.1%. Whether the expanded NKG2C-expressing T cell clones were specific for HCMV antigens was left unclear. In 5 to 7 donors, the dominant CD3+CD56+NKG2C+ clonotypes were found to rank among the top 10 CD8+ clonotypes and to make up about 1.0-7.5% of CD8+ T cells.

TCRdb names Illumina HiSeq 2000 as the instrument used. 5'RACE template switching, by which a universal primer site and unique molecular identifiers were added, was used to make TCR beta cDNA libraries. cDNA synthesis was primed from the TCR beta constant segment and was followed by two successive PCR amplification steps. The authors' analysis ran thus. MIGEC handled demultiplexing of the reads and grouping by UMI, while MiTCR was used to assemble and quantify clonotypes. To remove erroneous sequences, TCR cDNA sequences were retained only when supported by two or more reads. Downstream repertoire analysis used the tcR package, and clonotypes were matched across fractions by CDR3 nucleotide sequence plus V segment. VDJmatch was used to annotate antigen specificity against VDJdb, with one amino acid substitution in CDR3 allowed. Through TCRdb reprocessing, the reads give one entry per CDR3 protein sequence; DNA is omitted. The V and J calls were not made by the authors but by TCRdb's processing. The sample's clone listing holds 300,000 to 450,000 distinct CDR3 sequences. The ten top clones hold 5% to 5.5% of the sample.

The source is a man aged 18-70 years in good health. The sample was blood T cells: a sorted CD56 or NKG2C T cell subset, CD4+ or CD8+ T cells, or bulk PBMC T cells (not recorded which).

The CDR3 loop reads CASSLAPGGLSTDTQYF. This sequence uses TRBV5-1 and TRBJ2-3; TCRdb selects TRBD1, and the lack of DNA leaves this call unchecked. Per the germline V gene, SGHRS is the CDR1 and YFSETQ is the CDR2. The CDR3 numbers 17 residues from cysteine through phenylalanine. DNA is not on record. Extended through the reference TRBV5-1 and TRBJ2-3 proteins, this CDR3 yields the full variable domain: KAGVTQTPRYLIKTRGQQVTLSCSPISGHRSVSWYQQTPGQGLQFLFEYFSETQRNKGNFPGRFSGRQFSNSRSEMNVSTLELGDSALYLCASSLAPGGLSTDTQYFGPGTRLTVL.